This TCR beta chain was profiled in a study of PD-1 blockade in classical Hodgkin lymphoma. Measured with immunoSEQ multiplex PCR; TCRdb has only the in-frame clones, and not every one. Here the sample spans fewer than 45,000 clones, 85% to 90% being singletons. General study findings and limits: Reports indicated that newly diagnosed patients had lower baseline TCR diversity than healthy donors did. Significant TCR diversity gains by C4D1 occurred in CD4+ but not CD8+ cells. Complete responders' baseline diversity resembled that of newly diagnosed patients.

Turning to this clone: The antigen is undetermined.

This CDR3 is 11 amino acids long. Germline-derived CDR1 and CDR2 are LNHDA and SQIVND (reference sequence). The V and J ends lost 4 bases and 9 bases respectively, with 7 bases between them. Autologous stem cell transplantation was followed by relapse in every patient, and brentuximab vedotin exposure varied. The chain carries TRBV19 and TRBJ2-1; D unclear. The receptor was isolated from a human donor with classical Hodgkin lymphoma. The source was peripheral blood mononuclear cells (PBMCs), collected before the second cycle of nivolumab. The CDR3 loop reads CASSTRGEQFF. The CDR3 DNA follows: TGTGCCAGTAGTACTCGTGGTGAGCAGTTCTTC.